A selection of T cell receptor beta chains follows, all from one sample in a study of T cell repertoires in cytomegalovirus infection. Their antigens are not known. Each CDR3 protein is one row after TCRdb ran MiXCR on the reads. This repertoire shows some 310,000 distinct CDR3 sequences, 20% to 30% found once; its top ten account for about an eighth. Specimen: cultured PBMCs, collected from culture after CMV antigen stimulation. The source is a human donor in good health (CMV status not recorded). Some clones in this sample may be carry-over from other donors' samples. Both conserved end residues are part of each CDR3. A D gene is named only where the DNA matches it firmly. Size is stated for part of the rows, as once, few or many counts, or as a class when the clone is expanded.

TRBJ1-6 NA NA TRBV28 CASSLAGKNNSPLHF TGTGCCAGCAGTTTGGCAGGAAAGAACAATTCACCCCTCCACTTT
TRBJ2-5 NA NA TRBV5-5 CASSWRETQYF TGTGCCAGCAGCTGGCGCGAGACCCAGTACTTC
TRBJ2-7 TRBD1 NA TRBV7-8 CASSPAPRTGSYEQYF TGTGCCAGCAGCCCCGCGCCCCGGACAGGGAGCTACGAGCAGTACTTC
TRBJ1-1 NA NA TRBV6-1 CASSETPTANTEAFF TGTGCCAGCAGTGAAACCCCGACAGCGAACACTGAAGCTTTCTTT
TRBJ2-1 TRBD2 many TRBV7-2 CASSSPGLGGEQFF TGTGCCAGCAGCTCCCCGGGACTAGGGGGTGAGCAGTTCTTC
TRBJ2-1 NA NA TRBV11-3 CASSLVGGEEQFF TGTGCCAGCAGCTTAGTGGGGGGAGAGGAGCAGTTCTTC
TRBJ1-2 NA NA TRBV7-9 CASSLQQPGYGYTF TGTGCCAGCAGCTTACAGCAGCCCGGGTATGGCTACACCTTC
TRBJ2-1 TRBD2 many TRBV7-2 CASRGAGGYNEQFF TGTGCCAGCAGGGGAGCGGGAGGGTACAATGAGCAGTTCTTC
TRBJ2-1 NA NA TRBV28 CASSLPPPREEQFF TGTGCCAGCAGTTTGCCTCCTCCCCGGGAAGAGCAGTTCTTC
TRBJ2-5 NA NA TRBV11-2 CASSLGLQGQETQYF TGTGCCAGCAGCTTAGGTCTTCAGGGGCAAGAGACCCAGTACTTC
TRBJ2-4 NA few TRBV12-3/TRBV12-4 CASSSRDIQYF TGTGCCAGCAGTTCCAGGGACATTCAGTACTTC
TRBJ2-3 TRBD2 NA TRBV7-2 CASRTSSGRGSTDTQYF TGTGCCAGCCGAACCAGTAGCGGGAGGGGGAGCACAGATACGCAGTATTTT
TRBJ1-2 TRBD1 few TRBV30 CAWSTRDRGLRYGYTF TGTGCCTGGAGCACCCGGGACAGGGGACTACGCTATGGCTACACCTTC
TRBJ2-3 NA NA TRBV29-1 CSVEENGQDTQYF TGCAGCGTTGAAGAAAATGGCCAAGATACGCAGTATTTT
TRBJ2-1 TRBD2 few TRBV7-2 CASSLASSGRSYNEQFF TGTGCCAGCAGCTTAGCATCTAGCGGACGCTCCTACAATGAGCAGTTCTTC
TRBJ2-3 NA many TRBV7-2 CASSLGRTQGDTQYF TGTGCCAGCAGCTTAGGACGGACACAGGGAGATACGCAGTATTTT
TRBJ2-1 TRBD1 few TRBV7-9 CASSLAPGQAYNEQFF TGTGCCAGCAGCTTAGCGCCCGGACAGGCCTACAATGAGCAGTTCTTC
TRBJ2-2 NA few TRBV27 CASSGDTPGEPGELFF TGTGCCAGCAGTGGGGATACCCCGGGCGAACCCGGGGAGCTGTTTTTT
TRBJ1-4 TRBD1 NA TRBV14 CASSQDVDRVGEKLFF TGTGCCAGCAGCCAAGATGTCGACAGGGTCGGAGAAAAACTGTTTTTT
TRBJ2-1 NA few TRBV29-1 CSVSPGQFF TGCAGCGTTTCCCCTGGGCAGTTCTTC
TRBJ2-5 NA many TRBV7-2 CASSSGEETQYF TGTGCCAGCAGCTCGGGCGAAGAGACCCAGTACTTC
TRBJ2-3 TRBD2 NA TRBV6-2/TRBV6-3 CASSSLAGLAGSTDTQYF TGTGCCAGCAGTTCTTTAGCGGGACTCGCTGGTAGCACAGATACGCAGTATTTT
TRBJ1-1 NA few TRBV7-2 CASSLVPGVNTEAFF TGTGCCAGCAGCTTAGTGCCGGGTGTGAACACTGAAGCTTTCTTT
TRBJ1-6 NA few TRBV19 CASSRGDGGDLHF TGTGCCAGTAGCCGAGGCGACGGCGGGGACCTCCACTTT
TRBJ1-2 TRBD1 NA TRBV4-3 CASSQETGSWYGYTF TGCGCCAGCAGCCAAGAGACAGGGAGTTGGTATGGCTACACCTTC
TRBJ2-1 TRBD2 NA TRBV19 CASNGRVGVYNEQFF TGTGCCAGTAACGGGAGGGTGGGGGTCTACAATGAGCAGTTCTTC